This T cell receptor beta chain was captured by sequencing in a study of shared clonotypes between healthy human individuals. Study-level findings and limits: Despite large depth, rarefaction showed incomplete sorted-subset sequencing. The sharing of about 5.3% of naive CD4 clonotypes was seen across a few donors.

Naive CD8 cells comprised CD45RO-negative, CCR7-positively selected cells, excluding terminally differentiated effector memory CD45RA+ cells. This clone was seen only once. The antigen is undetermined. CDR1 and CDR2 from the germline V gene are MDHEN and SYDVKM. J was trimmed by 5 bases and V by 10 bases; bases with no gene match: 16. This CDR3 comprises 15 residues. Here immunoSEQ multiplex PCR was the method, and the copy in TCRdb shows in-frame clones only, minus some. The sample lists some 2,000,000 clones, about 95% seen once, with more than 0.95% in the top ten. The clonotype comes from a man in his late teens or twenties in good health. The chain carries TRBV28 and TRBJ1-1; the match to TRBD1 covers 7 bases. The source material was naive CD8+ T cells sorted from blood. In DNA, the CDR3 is TGTGCCACGCTACCGCGGGACAGCTGGAAAACTGAAGCTTTCTTT. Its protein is CATLPRDSWKTEAFF.